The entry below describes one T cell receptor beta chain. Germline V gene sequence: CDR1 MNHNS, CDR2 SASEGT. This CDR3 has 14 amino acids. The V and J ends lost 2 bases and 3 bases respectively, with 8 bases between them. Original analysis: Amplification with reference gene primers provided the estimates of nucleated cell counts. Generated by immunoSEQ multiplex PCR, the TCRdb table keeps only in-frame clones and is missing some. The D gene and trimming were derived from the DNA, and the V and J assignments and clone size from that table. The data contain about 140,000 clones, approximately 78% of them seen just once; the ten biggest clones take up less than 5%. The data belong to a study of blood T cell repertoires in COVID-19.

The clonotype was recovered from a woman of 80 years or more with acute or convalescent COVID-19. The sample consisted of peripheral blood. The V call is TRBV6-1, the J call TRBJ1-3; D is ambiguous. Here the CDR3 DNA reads TGTGCCAGCAGTGAAACAGTTATTGGAAACACCATATATTTT. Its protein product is CASSETVIGNTIYF.